The 12 T cell receptor beta chains below all came from one sample that was sequenced in a study of blood T cell repertoires in COVID-19. Clones were read by immunoSEQ multiplex PCR, and TCRdb kept only the in-frame ones, dropping some. The data hold more than 75,000 clones, with over 75% observed a single time. The sequencing input was peripheral blood. These receptors came from a woman aged 70-85 years with acute or convalescent COVID-19.

This clone was observed a single time. This rearrangement joins TRBV7-9 to TRBJ1-1; TRBD1 is a possible D gene (5 bases). The germline CDR1 and CDR2 sequences are SEHNR and FQNEAQ (reference sequence). Deletions cut 5 bases from V and 3 bases from J, with 13 bases between. This CDR3 region has 14 residues. Here the CDR3 DNA reads TGTGCCAGCAGCCGACAGCTATGGGACACTGAAGCTTTCTTT. Protein: CASSRQLWDTEAFF.

The chain combines TRBV4-1 with TRBJ2-1; D might be TRBD1 (5 bases). The germline gives CDR1 MGHRA, CDR2 YSYEKL. The V end lost 4 bases, the J end lost 1 base, and 11 bases lay between the germline ends. The CDR3 extends over 15 amino acids. The CDR3 nucleotides are TGCGCCAGCAGCCTGGGCAGGGTTTCCTACAATGAGCAGTTCTTC. It translates to CASSLGRVSYNEQFF.

The rearrangement links TRBV5-5 to TRBJ1-1; unclear D gene. The CDR3 extends over 14 amino acids. The germline gives CDR1 SGHKS, CDR2 YYEKEE (reference sequence). Trimming pared 0 bases from V and 6 bases from J, leaving 12 bases between. The CDR3 sequence: CASSLALLAAEAFF. The CDR3 nucleotides read TGTGCCAGCAGCTTGGCCCTACTAGCTGCTGAAGCTTTCTTT.

The chain uses TRBV7-7 and TRBJ2-2, with no clear D. Germline CDR1 and CDR2: SSHAT and FNYEAQ (reference sequence). Trimming shortened V by 4 bases and J by 0 bases, and 6 bases separated the two germline ends. This CDR3 is 14 amino acids long. The CDR3 DNA is TGTGCCAGCAGCTCCTTTACGAACACCGGGGAGCTGTTTTTT. It translates to CASSSFTNTGELFF.

The chain recombines TRBV19 with TRBJ2-2; TRBD2 matches 11 bases. The V and J ends lost 4 bases and 4 bases, in that order; junction bases with no gene match: 14. The CDR3 loop spans 19 amino acids. Germline-derived CDR1 and CDR2 are LNHDA and SQIVND (reference sequence). DNA for the CDR3: TGTGCCAGTAGTACTTGGCGATCGTCACTAGCGGGAGCCACCGGGGAGCTGTTTTTT. Translating gives CASSTWRSSLAGATGELFF.

V gene TRBV15 combines with J gene TRBJ2-5, with TRBD1 as a possible D gene (6 bases). CDR3 size: 15 residues. V lost 0 bases to trimming and J lost 4 bases, with 12 bases between them. Germline V gives CDR1 LNHNV, CDR2 YYDKDF (reference sequence). The CDR3 region is CATSRDPAGVETQYF. CDR3 nucleotide sequence: TGTGCCACCAGCAGAGATCCGGCAGGGGTAGAGACCCAGTACTTC.

The rearrangement uses TRBV4-1 and TRBJ2-2; 7 nucleotides agree with TRBD2. The CDR3 has 15 residues. The germline V gene encodes CDR1 MGHRA and CDR2 YSYEKL. With 4 bases clipped from V and 1 base from J, the junction kept 3 bases outside the gene matches. The CDR3 sequence: CASSLGLGNTGELFF. CDR3 bases: TGCGCCAGCAGCCTAGGACTAGGGAACACCGGGGAGCTGTTTTTT.

This clone was found a few times. The chain carries TRBV14 and TRBJ2-3, with a possible D match to TRBD2 (6 bases). The CDR3 is 17 amino acids. CDR1 is SGHDN and CDR2 is FVKESK in the germline V gene. Trimming stripped 5 bases from V and 1 base from J, with 19 bases between. The CDR3 loop is CASSEKQIADGTDTQYF. The CDR3 bases are TGTGCCAGCAGCGAAAAGCAAATAGCGGACGGCACAGATACGCAGTATTTT.

In DNA, the CDR3 is TGTGCCAGCAGCTGGGGGGTCTCCTACAATGAGCAGTTCTTC. It yields the protein CASSWGVSYNEQFF. V and J are TRBV7-8 and TRBJ2-1, with D possibly matching TRBD2 (6 bases). With 4 bases removed from V and 0 bases from J, the gap between germline ends came to 7 bases. Looked up from germline, CDR1 is SGHVS and CDR2 is FQNEAQ. The CDR3 covers 14 residues.

On this clone: The junction departs from germline at one end; a sequencing error may be responsible. The chain joins TRBV6-2 or TRBV6-3 to TRBJ2-1; 9 nucleotides align to TRBD2. The germline V gene has CDR1 MNHEY and CDR2 SVGEGT. The CDR3 spans 11 residues. CDR3 nucleotide sequence: TGTGCCAGCAGTCTTGGGACTAGCATGCTCTTC. Encoded protein: CASSLGTSMLF.

The V call is TRBV21-1, the J call TRBJ1-6. TRBV21-1 is deemed a pseudogene. The CDR3 has 17 amino acids. The CDR3: CASSSREGGIYNSPLHF. In nucleotides, the CDR3 is TGTGCCAGCAGCTCGAGGGAGGGCGGAATCTATAATTCACCCCTCCACTTT.

The V and J genes are TRBV4-3 and TRBJ2-2, with TRBD1 identical over 9 bases. This CDR3 is 16 amino acids long. The trim removed 0 bases at V and 7 bases at J, leaving 6 bases unmatched. CDR1 and CDR2 (germline): LGHNA, YSLEER. The CDR3 coding sequence is TGCGCCAGCAGCCAAGAGGGGACAGGGTTTTACGGGGAGCTGTTTTTT. Protein sequence: CASSQEGTGFYGELFF.